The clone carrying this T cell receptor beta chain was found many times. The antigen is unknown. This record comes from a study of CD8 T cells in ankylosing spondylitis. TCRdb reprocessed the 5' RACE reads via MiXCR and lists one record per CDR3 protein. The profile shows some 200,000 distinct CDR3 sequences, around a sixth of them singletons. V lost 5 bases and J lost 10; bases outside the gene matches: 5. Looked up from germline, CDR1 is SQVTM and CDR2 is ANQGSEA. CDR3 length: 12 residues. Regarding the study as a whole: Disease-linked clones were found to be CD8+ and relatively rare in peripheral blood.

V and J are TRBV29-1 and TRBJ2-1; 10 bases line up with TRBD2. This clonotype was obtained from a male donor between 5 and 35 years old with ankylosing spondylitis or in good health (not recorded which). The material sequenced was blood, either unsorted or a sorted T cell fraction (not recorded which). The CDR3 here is CSVLAGVSEQFF. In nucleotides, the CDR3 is TGCAGCGTTCTAGCGGGAGTCTCGGAGCAGTTCTTC.